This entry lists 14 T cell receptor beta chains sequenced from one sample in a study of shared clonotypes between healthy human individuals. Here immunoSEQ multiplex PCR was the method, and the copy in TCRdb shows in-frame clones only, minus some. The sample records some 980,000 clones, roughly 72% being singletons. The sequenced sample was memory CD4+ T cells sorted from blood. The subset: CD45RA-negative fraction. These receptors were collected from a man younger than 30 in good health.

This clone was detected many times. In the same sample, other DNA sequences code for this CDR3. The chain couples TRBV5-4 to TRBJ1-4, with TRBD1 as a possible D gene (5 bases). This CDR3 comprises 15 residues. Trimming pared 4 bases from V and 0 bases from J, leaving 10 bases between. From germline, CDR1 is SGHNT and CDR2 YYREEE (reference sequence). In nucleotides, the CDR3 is TGTGCCAGCAGCCCGGGGGGGACAACTAATGAAAAACTGTTTTTT. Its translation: CASSPGGTTNEKLFF.

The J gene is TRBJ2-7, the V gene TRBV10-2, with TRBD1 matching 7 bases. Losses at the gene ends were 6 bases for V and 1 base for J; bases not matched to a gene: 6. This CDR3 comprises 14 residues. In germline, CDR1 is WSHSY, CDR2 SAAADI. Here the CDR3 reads CASRTGPGSYEQYF. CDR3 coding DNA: TGCGCCAGCAGGACAGGGCCCGGATCCTACGAGCAGTACTTC.

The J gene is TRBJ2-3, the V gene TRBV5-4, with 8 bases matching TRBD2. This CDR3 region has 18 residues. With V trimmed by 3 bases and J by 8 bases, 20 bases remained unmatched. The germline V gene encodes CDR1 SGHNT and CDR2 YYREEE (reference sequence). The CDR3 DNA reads TGTGCCAGCAGCTCGGCCAACCCGATAGCGGGACTCACTCTTACGCAGTATTTT. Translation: CASSSANPIAGLTLTQYF.

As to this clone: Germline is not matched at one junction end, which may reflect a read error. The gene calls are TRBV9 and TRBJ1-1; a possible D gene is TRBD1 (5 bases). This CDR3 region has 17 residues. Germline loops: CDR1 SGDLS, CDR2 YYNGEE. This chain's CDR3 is CASSIPWDRQQNAEAFF. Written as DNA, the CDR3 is TGTGCCAGCAGCATTCCGTGGGACCGACAGCAGAACGCTGAAGCTTTCTTT.

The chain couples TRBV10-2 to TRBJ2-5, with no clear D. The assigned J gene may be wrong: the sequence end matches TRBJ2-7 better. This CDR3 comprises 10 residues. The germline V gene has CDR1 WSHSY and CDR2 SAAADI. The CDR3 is CASGLPEQYF. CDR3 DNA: TGCGCCAGCGGGTTGCCCGAGCAGTACTTC.

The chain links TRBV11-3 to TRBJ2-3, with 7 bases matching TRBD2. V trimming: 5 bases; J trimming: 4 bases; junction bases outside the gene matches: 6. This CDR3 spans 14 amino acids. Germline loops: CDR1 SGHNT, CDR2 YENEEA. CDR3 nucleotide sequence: TGTGCCAGCAGCCCCACGAGCGGGGCAGATACGCAGTATTTT. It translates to CASSPTSGADTQYF.

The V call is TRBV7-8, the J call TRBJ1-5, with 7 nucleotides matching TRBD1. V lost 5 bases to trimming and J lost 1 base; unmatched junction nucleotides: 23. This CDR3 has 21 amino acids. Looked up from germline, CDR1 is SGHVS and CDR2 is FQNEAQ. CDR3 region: CASSPNVRGQAAYSSNQPQHF. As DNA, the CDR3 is TGTGCCAGCAGCCCAAACGTCCGAGGACAGGCGGCTTATAGCAGCAATCAGCCCCAGCATTTT.

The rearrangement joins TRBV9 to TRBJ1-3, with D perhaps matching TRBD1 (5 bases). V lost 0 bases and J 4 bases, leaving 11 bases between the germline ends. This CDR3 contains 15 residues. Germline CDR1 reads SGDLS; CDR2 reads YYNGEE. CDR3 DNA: TGTGCCAGCAGCGTAGATTCAGGGTCCGGAAACACCATATATTTT. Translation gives CASSVDSGSGNTIYF.

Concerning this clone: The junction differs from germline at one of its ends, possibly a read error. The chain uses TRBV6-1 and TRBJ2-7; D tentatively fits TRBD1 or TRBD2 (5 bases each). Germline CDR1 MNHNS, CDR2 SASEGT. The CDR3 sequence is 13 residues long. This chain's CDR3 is CASSEGRRDRATF. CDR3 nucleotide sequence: TGTGCCAGCAGTGAAGGGAGACGGGACCGGGCAACATTC.

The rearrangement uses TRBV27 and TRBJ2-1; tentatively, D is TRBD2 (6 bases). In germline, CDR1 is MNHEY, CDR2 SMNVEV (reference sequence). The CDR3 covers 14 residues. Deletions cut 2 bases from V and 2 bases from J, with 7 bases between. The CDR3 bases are TGTGCCAGCAGTTTAGCGGGGACCTACAATGAGCAGTTCTTC. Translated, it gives CASSLAGTYNEQFF.

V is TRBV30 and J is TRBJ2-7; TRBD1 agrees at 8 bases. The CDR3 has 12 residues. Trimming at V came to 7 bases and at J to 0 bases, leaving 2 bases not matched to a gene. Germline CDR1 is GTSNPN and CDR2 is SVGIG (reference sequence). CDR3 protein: CALDRASYEQYF. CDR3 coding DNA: TGTGCCTTGGACAGGGCCTCCTACGAGCAGTACTTC. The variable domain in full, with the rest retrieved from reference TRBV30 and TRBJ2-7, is SQTIHQWPATLVQPVGSPLSLECTVEGTSNPNLYWYRQAAGRGLQLLFYSVGIGQISSEVPQNLSASRPQDRQFILSSKKLLLSDSGFYLCALDRASYEQYFGPGTRLTVT.

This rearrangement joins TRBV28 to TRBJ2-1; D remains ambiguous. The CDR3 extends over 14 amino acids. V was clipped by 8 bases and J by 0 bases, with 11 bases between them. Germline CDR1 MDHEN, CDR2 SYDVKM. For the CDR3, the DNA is TGTGCCAGCGCCGACTTTGGCTCCTACAATGAGCAGTTCTTC. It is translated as CASADFGSYNEQFF.

CDR3 in DNA: TGTGCCAGCAACCCGGCGGGGGCCTACGAGCAGTACTTC. This encodes CASNPAGAYEQYF. The J gene is TRBJ2-7, the V gene TRBV27, with 7 bases matching TRBD2. From germline, CDR1 is MNHEY and CDR2 SMNVEV (reference sequence). CDR3 size: 13 residues. With V trimmed by 7 bases and J by 2 bases, 5 bases remained unmatched.

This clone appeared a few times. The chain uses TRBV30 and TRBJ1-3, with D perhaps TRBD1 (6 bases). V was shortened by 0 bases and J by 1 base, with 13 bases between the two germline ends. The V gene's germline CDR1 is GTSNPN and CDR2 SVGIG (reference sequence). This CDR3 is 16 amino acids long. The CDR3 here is CAWSVQQGSSGNTIYF. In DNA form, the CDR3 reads TGTGCCTGGAGTGTACAACAGGGATCATCTGGAAACACCATATATTTT.